Listed below are T cell receptor beta chains from one sample, sequenced in a study of CD8 T cells in Susac syndrome. Each CDR3 protein is one row after TCRdb ran MiXCR on the immunoSEQ multiplex PCR reads. The table includes around 80,000 distinct CDR3 sequences, around 93% detected once. Sequenced sample: CD8+ T cells from PBMCs. The source is a human donor with Susac syndrome. The CDR3 runs from the conserved cysteine through the conserved F or W. Each record gives: D gene, clone size, J gene, V gene, CDR3 protein, CDR3 DNA. A D gene is named only where the DNA matches it firmly. Only part of the rows carry a size: once, few, many, or a class if the clone is expanded.

d_gene: TRBD2; abundance: -; j_gene: TRBJ2-5; v_gene: TRBV4-1; CDR3aa: CASSYDSRGGQETQYF; CDR3nt: TGCGCCAGCAGCTATGACTCACGGGGGGGGCAAGAGACCCAGTACTTC
d_gene: -; abundance: -; j_gene: TRBJ2-1; v_gene: TRBV13; CDR3aa: CASELGLSSYNEQFF; CDR3nt: TGTGCCAGTGAATTAGGACTCTCCTCCTACAATGAGCAGTTCTTC
d_gene: TRBD1; abundance: -; j_gene: TRBJ1-3; v_gene: TRBV5-1; CDR3aa: CASSLEGASGNTIYF; CDR3nt: TGCGCCAGCAGCTTGGAGGGGGCTTCTGGAAACACCATATATTTT
d_gene: TRBD1; abundance: -; j_gene: TRBJ2-1; v_gene: TRBV29-1; CDR3aa: CSVETLDQGAAYNEQFF; CDR3nt: TGCAGCGTTGAAACTCTGGACCAGGGGGCTGCGTACAATGAGCAGTTCTTC
d_gene: -; abundance: -; j_gene: TRBJ1-2; v_gene: TRBV2; CDR3aa: CASLNGDYGYTF; CDR3nt: TGTGCCAGCCTAAACGGGGACTATGGCTACACCTTC
d_gene: -; abundance: -; j_gene: TRBJ2-3; v_gene: TRBV7-9; CDR3aa: CASSPADHGGRTDTQYF; CDR3nt: TGTGCCAGCAGTCCCGCTGACCACGGAGGACGCACAGATACGCAGTATTTT
d_gene: -; abundance: -; j_gene: TRBJ1-2; v_gene: TRBV30; CDR3aa: CAWRLAGRNYGYTF; CDR3nt: TGTGCCTGGAGATTGGCAGGGAGAAACTATGGCTACACCTTC
d_gene: -; abundance: -; j_gene: TRBJ2-1; v_gene: TRBV2; CDR3aa: CASSNHRSEQFF; CDR3nt: TGTGCCAGCAGTAACCACAGGTCTGAGCAGTTCTTC
d_gene: -; abundance: -; j_gene: TRBJ1-3; v_gene: TRBV7-8; CDR3aa: CASSFLGNTIYF; CDR3nt: TGTGCCAGCAGCTTTCTTGGAAACACCATATATTTT
d_gene: -; abundance: -; j_gene: TRBJ1-1; v_gene: TRBV4-3; CDR3aa: CASSQDRRRNTEAFF; CDR3nt: TGCGCCAGCAGCCAAGATAGGAGGAGGAACACTGAAGCTTTCTTT
d_gene: -; abundance: once; j_gene: TRBJ2-1; v_gene: TRBV6-2/TRBV6-3; CDR3aa: CASSLEPTGQFF; CDR3nt: TGTGCCAGCAGCCTTGAACCCACGGGGCAGTTCTTC
d_gene: TRBD1; abundance: -; j_gene: TRBJ1-2; v_gene: TRBV20-1; CDR3aa: CSATETGQGTGYGYTF; CDR3nt: TGCAGTGCTACCGAGACCGGACAGGGCACGGGCTATGGCTACACCTTC
d_gene: TRBD2; abundance: -; j_gene: TRBJ2-1; v_gene: TRBV7-6; CDR3aa: CASSLRGLAGGYNEQFF; CDR3nt: TGTGCCAGCAGCTTACGGGGCCTAGCGGGGGGGTACAATGAGCAGTTCTTC
d_gene: -; abundance: -; j_gene: TRBJ2-5; v_gene: TRBV20-1; CDR3aa: CSAKGPQETQYF; CDR3nt: TGCAGTGCTAAAGGACCCCAAGAGACCCAGTACTTC
d_gene: TRBD1; abundance: -; j_gene: TRBJ1-1; v_gene: TRBV30; CDR3aa: CAWNRDRGTEAFF; CDR3nt: TGTGCCTGGAATCGGGACAGGGGCACTGAAGCTTTCTTT
d_gene: -; abundance: few; j_gene: TRBJ2-7; v_gene: TRBV7-2; CDR3aa: CASSLAATYEQYF; CDR3nt: TGTGCCAGCAGCTTAGCAGCAACCTACGAGCAGTACTTC
d_gene: TRBD2; abundance: -; j_gene: TRBJ2-3; v_gene: TRBV9; CDR3aa: CASSVEARTSGDTQYF; CDR3nt: TGTGCCAGCAGCGTAGAAGCGAGGACTAGCGGAGATACGCAGTATTTT
d_gene: TRBD1; abundance: -; j_gene: TRBJ2-7; v_gene: TRBV11-2; CDR3aa: CASSLGQGTREQYF; CDR3nt: TGTGCCAGCAGCCTGGGACAGGGGACGCGTGAGCAGTACTTC
d_gene: TRBD2; abundance: -; j_gene: TRBJ2-5; v_gene: TRBV29-1; CDR3aa: CSAGGTRTRYRETQYF; CDR3nt: TGCAGCGCGGGGGGGACTAGGACACGGTATAGAGAGACCCAGTACTTC
d_gene: -; abundance: once; j_gene: TRBJ2-7; v_gene: TRBV13; CDR3aa: CASSLGALYEQYF; CDR3nt: TGTGCCAGCAGCCTAGGAGCTCTCTACGAGCAGTACTTC
d_gene: TRBD2; abundance: -; j_gene: TRBJ2-4; v_gene: TRBV4-1; CDR3aa: CASSQAGGAGKNIQYF; CDR3nt: TGCGCCAGCAGCCAAGCGGGAGGGGCTGGGAAAAACATTCAGTACTTC
d_gene: TRBD1; abundance: -; j_gene: TRBJ2-7; v_gene: TRBV7-2; CDR3aa: CASSRTGTGDEQYF; CDR3nt: TGTGCCAGCAGCCGAACCGGGACAGGGGACGAGCAGTACTTC
d_gene: TRBD1; abundance: -; j_gene: TRBJ1-1; v_gene: TRBV18; CDR3aa: CASSPGQDTEAFF; CDR3nt: TGTGCCAGCTCACCAGGACAGGACACTGAAGCTTTCTTT
d_gene: -; abundance: -; j_gene: TRBJ2-4; v_gene: TRBV2; CDR3aa: CASMQPLSGPKNIQYF; CDR3nt: TGTGCCAGCATGCAGCCCTTGTCCGGGCCCAAAAACATTCAGTACTTC
d_gene: -; abundance: -; j_gene: TRBJ1-2; v_gene: TRBV30; CDR3aa: CAWSLSRYGEYYGYTF; CDR3nt: TGTGCCTGGAGCCTAAGTCGGTACGGCGAATACTATGGCTACACCTTC
d_gene: -; abundance: -; j_gene: TRBJ2-4; v_gene: TRBV5-5; CDR3aa: CASSLFTSLAKNIQYF; CDR3nt: TGTGCCAGCAGCTTATTCACCTCGTTGGCCAAAAACATTCAGTACTTC
d_gene: TRBD1; abundance: -; j_gene: TRBJ2-2; v_gene: TRBV9; CDR3aa: CASSPNRGPGELFF; CDR3nt: TGTGCCAGCAGCCCGAACAGGGGTCCCGGGGAGCTGTTTTTT
d_gene: -; abundance: few; j_gene: TRBJ2-7; v_gene: TRBV6-2/TRBV6-3; CDR3aa: CASSHSYEQYF; CDR3nt: TGTGCCAGCAGTCACTCCTACGAGCAGTACTTC
d_gene: TRBD2; abundance: -; j_gene: TRBJ2-7; v_gene: TRBV29-1; CDR3aa: CSVASGSEQYF; CDR3nt: TGCAGCGTTGCCAGCGGGAGTGAGCAGTACTTC
d_gene: TRBD2; abundance: -; j_gene: TRBJ2-7; v_gene: TRBV30; CDR3aa: CAWIKTGGVIEQYF; CDR3nt: TGTGCCTGGATCAAAACGGGGGGGGTAATTGAGCAGTACTTC
d_gene: -; abundance: -; j_gene: TRBJ2-1; v_gene: TRBV27; CDR3aa: CASSFRSSYNEQFF; CDR3nt: TGTGCCAGCAGTTTTAGGTCCTCCTACAATGAGCAGTTCTTC
d_gene: TRBD1; abundance: -; j_gene: TRBJ2-2; v_gene: TRBV12-3/TRBV12-4; CDR3aa: CASSPRPFDRGFTGELFF; CDR3nt: TGTGCCAGCAGCCCACGGCCGTTCGACAGGGGGTTTACCGGGGAGCTGTTTTTT
d_gene: -; abundance: -; j_gene: TRBJ2-1; v_gene: TRBV7-2; CDR3aa: CASTYNVGWNEQFF; CDR3nt: TGTGCCAGCACCTATAACGTGGGGTGGAATGAGCAGTTCTTC
d_gene: -; abundance: -; j_gene: TRBJ2-1; v_gene: TRBV12-3/TRBV12-4; CDR3aa: CASSPRGSNEQFF; CDR3nt: TGTGCCAGCAGCCCCCGGGGGAGCAATGAGCAGTTCTTC
d_gene: TRBD1; abundance: -; j_gene: TRBJ1-5; v_gene: TRBV6-1; CDR3aa: CASSVVDRANQPQHF; CDR3nt: TGTGCCAGCAGTGTCGTCGACAGGGCGAATCAGCCCCAGCATTTT
d_gene: -; abundance: -; j_gene: TRBJ2-1; v_gene: TRBV6-2/TRBV6-3; CDR3aa: CASSYSGRVYPRNEQFF; CDR3nt: TGTGCCAGCAGTTACTCGGGCAGGGTATATCCTCGAAATGAGCAGTTCTTC
d_gene: -; abundance: -; j_gene: TRBJ2-3; v_gene: TRBV5-1; CDR3aa: CASSLVAGPDTQYF; CDR3nt: TGCGCCAGCAGCTTGGTCGCAGGTCCGGATACGCAGTATTTT
d_gene: -; abundance: -; j_gene: TRBJ1-4; v_gene: TRBV6-6; CDR3aa: CASSYLGEKLFF; CDR3nt: TGTGCCAGCAGTTACTTAGGTGAAAAACTGTTTTTT
d_gene: TRBD2; abundance: -; j_gene: TRBJ2-1; v_gene: TRBV2; CDR3aa: CASMDPRSTSGSKRYNEQFF; CDR3nt: TGTGCCAGCATGGATCCAAGGAGTACTAGCGGGAGCAAGAGGTACAATGAGCAGTTCTTC
d_gene: -; abundance: once; j_gene: TRBJ1-6; v_gene: TRBV7-8; CDR3aa: CASSLDLGNSPLHF; CDR3nt: TGTGCCAGCAGCTTAGATCTCGGGAATTCACCCCTCCACTTT
d_gene: -; abundance: -; j_gene: TRBJ1-4; v_gene: TRBV7-9; CDR3aa: CASSPRGLEKLFF; CDR3nt: TGTGCCAGCAGCCCCCGGGGGTTGGAGAAACTGTTTTTT
d_gene: -; abundance: -; j_gene: TRBJ1-5; v_gene: TRBV3-1; CDR3aa: CASSQDRVGNQPQHF; CDR3nt: TGTGCCAGCAGCCAAGACAGGGTCGGCAATCAGCCCCAGCATTTT
d_gene: TRBD1; abundance: -; j_gene: TRBJ2-3; v_gene: TRBV27; CDR3aa: CASSLKGALTDTQYF; CDR3nt: TGTGCCAGCAGTTTAAAGGGGGCGTTGACAGATACGCAGTATTTT
d_gene: TRBD1; abundance: -; j_gene: TRBJ1-1; v_gene: TRBV7-6; CDR3aa: CASRNRGLNTEAFF; CDR3nt: TGTGCCAGCAGAAACAGGGGGCTGAACACTGAAGCTTTCTTT
d_gene: -; abundance: -; j_gene: TRBJ1-4; v_gene: TRBV20-1; CDR3aa: CSARDEATVDEKLFF; CDR3nt: TGCAGTGCTAGAGATGAGGCGACCGTTGATGAAAAACTGTTTTTT
d_gene: -; abundance: -; j_gene: TRBJ1-5; v_gene: TRBV15; CDR3aa: CATSRDRTEGQPQHF; CDR3nt: TGTGCCACCAGCAGAGATCGGACAGAAGGGCAGCCCCAGCATTTT
d_gene: TRBD1; abundance: once; j_gene: TRBJ1-1; v_gene: TRBV5-6; CDR3aa: CASLRTGLFMGIDTEAFF; CDR3nt: TGTGCCAGCTTACGGACAGGGCTTTTTATGGGGATAGACACTGAAGCTTTCTTT
d_gene: -; abundance: few; j_gene: TRBJ2-3; v_gene: TRBV4-3; CDR3aa: CASSQDGAGALTDTQYF; CDR3nt: TGCGCCAGCAGCCAAGACGGTGCCGGAGCCCTCACAGATACGCAGTATTTT
d_gene: -; abundance: -; j_gene: TRBJ1-2; v_gene: TRBV5-4; CDR3aa: CASSVAGHYGYTF; CDR3nt: TGTGCCAGCAGCGTTGCGGGCCACTATGGCTACACCTTC
d_gene: TRBD1; abundance: once; j_gene: TRBJ2-7; v_gene: TRBV5-1; CDR3aa: CASSLDSTGLAPEQYF; CDR3nt: TGCGCCAGCAGCTTGGATTCGACAGGGCTCGCTCCTGAGCAGTACTTC